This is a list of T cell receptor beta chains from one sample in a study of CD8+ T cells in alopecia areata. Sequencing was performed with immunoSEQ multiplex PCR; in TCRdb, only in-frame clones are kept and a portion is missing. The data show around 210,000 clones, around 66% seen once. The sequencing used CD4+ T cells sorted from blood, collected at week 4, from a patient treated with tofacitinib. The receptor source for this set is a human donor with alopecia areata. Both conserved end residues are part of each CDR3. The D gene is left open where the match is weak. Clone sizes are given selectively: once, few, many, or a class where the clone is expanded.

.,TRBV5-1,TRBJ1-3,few,CASSLRGLGNTIYF,TGCGCCAGCAGCTTGAGAGGGCTTGGAAACACCATATATTTT
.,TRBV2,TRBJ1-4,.,CASTLGATANEKLFF,TGTGCCAGCACCTTGGGGGCTACGGCTAATGAAAAACTGTTTTTT
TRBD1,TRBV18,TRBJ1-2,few,CASSPRDSIDGYTF,TGTGCCAGCTCACCCCGGGACAGTATAGATGGCTACACCTTC
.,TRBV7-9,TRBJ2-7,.,CASSPNTARMYEQYF,TGTGCCAGCAGCCCTAACACCGCTAGGATGTACGAGCAGTACTTC
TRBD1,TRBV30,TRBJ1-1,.,CAWIPTGHTEAFF,TGTGCCTGGATTCCGACAGGGCACACTGAAGCTTTCTTT
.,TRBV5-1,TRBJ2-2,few,CASSLLGRDTGELFF,TGCGCCAGCAGCTTGTTGGGCAGGGACACCGGGGAGCTGTTTTTT
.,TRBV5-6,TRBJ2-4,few,CASSLDGPDIQYF,TGTGCCAGCAGCTTGGACGGACCGGACATTCAGTACTTC
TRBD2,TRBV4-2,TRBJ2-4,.,CASSQEGAGGPNIQYF,TGTGCCAGCAGCCAAGAGGGGGCGGGGGGGCCAAACATTCAGTACTTC
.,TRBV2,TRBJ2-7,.,CASSEQGTLDEQYF,TGTGCCAGCAGTGAACAGGGGACTCTCGACGAGCAGTACTTC
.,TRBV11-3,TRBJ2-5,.,CASSPGETQYF,TGTGCCAGCAGCCCGGGGGAGACCCAGTACTTC
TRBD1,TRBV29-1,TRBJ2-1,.,CSARTGTGNEQFF,TGCAGCGCAAGAACCGGGACAGGGAATGAGCAGTTCTTC
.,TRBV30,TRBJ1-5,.,CAWSGGTSWQPQHF,TGTGCCTGGAGTGGGGGGACCTCTTGGCAGCCCCAGCATTTT